This T cell receptor (beta chain) is from a study of Tregs in tolerant kidney transplant recipients. Here immunoSEQ multiplex PCR was the method, and the copy in TCRdb shows in-frame clones only, minus some. The sample contains around 64,000 clones, about 90% of which appear only once. Recipients received nonmyeloablative bone marrow transplants from related graft donors, with transient mixed chimerism. Thawed PBMCs were FACS-sorted into unstimulated CD4+CD25+CD127- regulatory T cells, CD4+CD25- non-regulatory cells, CD4 and CD8 cells. Germline V gene data show CDR1 as SGHTA and CDR2 as FQGNSA. The CDR3 contains 14 residues. V was trimmed by 1 base and J by 8 bases, leaving 12 bases between them.

The sequence derives from a human patient who received a combined kidney and bone marrow transplant. Some of these T cells may belong to the graft donor. Here the sequenced sample was CD4+ T cells from blood (PBMCs), taken 6 months after the transplant. The rearrangement joins TRBV7-2 to TRBJ1-3; no firm D call. In DNA form, the CDR3 reads TGTGCCAGCAGCTTAGTCCCTGAATCGGACACCATATATTTT. Amino acid sequence: CASSLVPESDTIYF.